The rows below give T cell receptor beta chains drawn from one sample of a study of shared clonotypes between healthy human individuals. Assay: immunoSEQ multiplex PCR; the TCRdb copy retains only in-frame clones and omits some. The repertoire holds about 2.4 million clones, approximately 94% seen once, with about 0.38% in the top ten. Sequenced material: naive CD4+ T cells from PBMCs. These TCRs come from a man aged 18 to 30 in good health. Some clones in this sample may be carry-over from other donors' samples. The CDR3 runs from the conserved cysteine through the conserved F or W. Fields, in order: V gene, D gene, J gene, clone size, CDR3 DNA, CDR3 protein. A D gene is named only where the DNA matches it firmly. Only part of the rows carry a size: once, few, many, or a class if the clone is expanded.

TRBV11-1	NA	TRBJ1-1	once	TGTGCCAGCAGCTTAGGGGCCAATGCTTTCTTT	CASSLGANAFF
TRBV5-5	NA	TRBJ2-7	NA	TGTGCCAGCAGCTTGTACGCGGGCTCCTACGAGCAGTACTTC	CASSLYAGSYEQYF
TRBV28	NA	TRBJ2-1	NA	TGTGCCAGCAGTCACCGATTCGACAATGAGCAGTTCTTC	CASSHRFDNEQFF
TRBV7-9	TRBD2	TRBJ2-7	NA	TGTGCCAGCAGCGCCATAGCGGGAGGGCTCGAGCAGTACTTC	CASSAIAGGLEQYF
TRBV5-6	NA	TRBJ2-5	once	TGTGCCAGCAGCTTGGGGGCAGAAGAGACCCAGTACTTC	CASSLGAEETQYF
TRBV11-3	NA	TRBJ1-2	once	TGTGCCAGCAGCTTAGAGCAGGGACGGGGTTATGGCTACACCTTC	CASSLEQGRGYGYTF
TRBV11-3	NA	TRBJ2-1	NA	TGTGCCAGCAGCAAGGCCACTAGTTGGGACAATGAGCAGTTCTTC	CASSKATSWDNEQFF
TRBV13	NA	TRBJ2-7	NA	TGTGCCAGCAGCTTATTAGGTCAGAAATACGAGCAGTACTTC	CASSLLGQKYEQYF
TRBV5-1	NA	TRBJ2-7	NA	TGCGCCAGCAGCTTGGCGTTCTCCTACGAGCAGTACTTC	CASSLAFSYEQYF
TRBV6-4	NA	TRBJ1-1	NA	TGTGCCAGCAGTGACTCGACTAACACTGAAGCTTTCTTT	CASSDSTNTEAFF
TRBV4-2	NA	TRBJ1-1	NA	TGTGCCAGCAGCCAAGGACGGGACACTGAAGCTTTCTTT	CASSQGRDTEAFF
TRBV6-5	NA	TRBJ2-7	NA	TGTGCCAGCAGTTACTCGTCGACGGCAACCTACGAGCAGTACTTC	CASSYSSTATYEQYF
TRBV6-6	TRBD1	TRBJ1-5	NA	TGTGCCAGCAGTTACGACAGGGCCAATCAGCCCCAGCATTTT	CASSYDRANQPQHF
TRBV2	NA	TRBJ1-1	NA	TGTGCCAGCAGACCGATTCTACGGGACAAGAACACTGAAGCTTTCTTT	CASRPILRDKNTEAFF
TRBV19	NA	TRBJ2-3	NA	TGTGCCAGTAGGCCCGATTTCGTGTCTTCAGATACGCAGTATTTT	CASRPDFVSSDTQYF
TRBV27	TRBD2	TRBJ2-7	NA	TGTGCCAGCCGGACTAGCGGGAGTCGAGAGCAGTACTTC	CASRTSGSREQYF
TRBV28	NA	TRBJ1-2	NA	TGTGCCAGCAGTTCCTTTGGGGGACCGCTATATGGCTACACCTTC	CASSSFGGPLYGYTF
TRBV5-4	TRBD2	TRBJ2-3	NA	TGTGCCAGCAGCTCTTTGGGAGCGGGAATCCCCGATACGCAGTATTTT	CASSSLGAGIPDTQYF
TRBV11-3	NA	TRBJ2-1	NA	TGTGCCAGCAGCTCGGGAAGTCATGAGCAGTTCTTC	CASSSGSHEQFF
TRBV6-6	NA	TRBJ2-7	NA	TGTGCCAGCAGTTATTTCGGGCAAATCTACGAGCAGTACTTC	CASSYFGQIYEQYF
TRBV10-3	NA	TRBJ2-3	NA	TGTGCCACCAGTGAGGAAGGGGCTAGGGATACGCAGTATTTT	CATSEEGARDTQYF
TRBV9	NA	TRBJ2-2	once	TGTGCCAGCTGTCAGGGGAACACCGGGGAGCTGTTTTTT	CASCQGNTGELFF
TRBV18	NA	TRBJ1-2	NA	TGTGCCAGCTCACCAAGAGAGAGTCAGGGGCAAGGCTACACCTTC	CASSPRESQGQGYTF
TRBV2	NA	TRBJ2-3	NA	TGTGCCACGGTCATTGGCTCTGGCACAGATACGCAGTATTTT	CATVIGSGTDTQYF
TRBV28	TRBD1	TRBJ1-4	NA	TGTGCCAGCAGTACACAGGGGGCAACTAATGAAAAACTGTTTTTT	CASSTQGATNEKLFF
TRBV7-2	NA	TRBJ2-7	few	TGTGCCAGCAGCTTTCGTGCGGCCTACGAGCAGTACTTC	CASSFRAAYEQYF
TRBV5-5	NA	TRBJ1-3	once	TGTGCCAGCAGCTTGGCCGCTTTTACCCCCTCTGGAAACACCATATATTTT	CASSLAAFTPSGNTIYF
TRBV18	TRBD2	TRBJ2-1	NA	TGTGCCAGCTCACCTCGGGGGGAAGGGGAGCAGTTCTTC	CASSPRGEGEQFF
TRBV10-3	NA	TRBJ2-3	once	TGTGCCATCAGTGAGTCGCTTACGGACACAGATACGCAGTATTTT	CAISESLTDTDTQYF
TRBV27	NA	TRBJ1-1	NA	TGTGCCAGCAGCCCCGGGGGGTCCCTTCGGAACACTGAAGCTTTCTTT	CASSPGGSLRNTEAFF
TRBV9	NA	TRBJ2-1	NA	TGTGCCAGCAGCGTAGGCGATGTCAATGAGCAGTTCTTC	CASSVGDVNEQFF
TRBV4-1	NA	TRBJ1-2	NA	TGCGCCAGCAGTCCGGGTGGCCTAGATGGCTACACCTTC	CASSPGGLDGYTF
TRBV28	NA	TRBJ1-5	NA	TGTGCCAGCATAGGTCATAGCAATCAGCCCCAGCATTTT	CASIGHSNQPQHF
TRBV5-1	NA	TRBJ1-1	NA	TGCGCCAGCAGCGGACGGGACCGGCCAAACACTGAAGCTTTCTTT	CASSGRDRPNTEAFF